These 30 T cell receptor beta chains were sequenced from one sample in a study of Ad26.COV2.S vaccination and SARS-CoV-2 variants (dated by TCRdb to the early 2020s). This sample's treatment or condition label indicates: over 15 received Ad26.COV2.S at low or high dose, single or two shots; 5 received placebo; per-sample allocation not given. Repertoires of vaccine and placebo recipients were sequenced from samples taken on day 63 after the first injection. Library method: the immunoSEQ multiplex PCR assay. TCRdb re-hosts the immuneACCESS table, in-frame sequences only. Its copies lack some clones; in the studies checked, an unresolved V gene accounts for under half of them, and the cause for the rest is not known. This sample has hundreds of thousands of clones in its table, and 83% of those were observed once. The ten top clones hold about 7.1% of the sample. The sequences come from peripheral blood, collected in a trial of Ad26.COV2.S vaccine versus placebo. Every receptor here comes from a person between 18 and 59 years old who received the Ad26.COV2.S COVID-19 vaccine or a placebo.

The gene calls are TRBV3-1 (or the pseudogene TRBV3-2) and TRBJ1-2, with TRBD1 matching over 7 bases. Unmatched junction bases numbered 5, after V lost 1 base and J lost 6 bases. CDR3 length: 14 amino acids. Germline V lookup: CDR1 LGHDT, CDR2 YNNKEL (reference sequence). The CDR3 sequence is CASSQAGTEHGYTF. CDR3 in DNA: TGTGCCAGCAGCCAAGCCGGGACAGAACATGGCTACACCTTC.

J is TRBJ2-3 and V is TRBV5-1, with 12 nucleotides matching TRBD2. V shed 5 bases and J 3 bases; nucleotides not matched to a gene: 1. The germline V gene encodes CDR1 SGHRS and CDR2 YFSETQ. There are 14 residues in the CDR3. CDR3 region: CASRTSGSTDTQYF. The DNA of the CDR3 is TGCGCCAGCAGGACTAGCGGGAGTACAGATACGCAGTATTTT.

V gene TRBV5-4 combines with J gene TRBJ2-3; a weak D match, TRBD2 (6 bases). Trimming cost V 3 bases and J 2 bases, with 13 bases left between them. This CDR3 has 15 residues. Germline V gene lookup returns CDR1 SGHNT and CDR2 YYREEE (reference sequence). The CDR3 region has the DNA TGTGCCAGCAGCTCGGCCAGGGAGGTCACAGATACGCAGTATTTT. As protein: CASSSAREVTDTQYF. Full variable domain (rest looked up from reference TRBV5-4 and TRBJ2-3): ETGVTQSPTHLIKTRGQQVTLRCSSQSGHNTVSWYQQALGQGPQFIFQYYREEENGRGNFPPRFSGLQFPNYSSELNVNALELDDSALYLCASSSAREVTDTQYFGPGTRLTVL.

V and J are TRBV5-1 and TRBJ1-2; D gene uncertain. Looked up from germline, CDR1 is SGHRS and CDR2 is YFSETQ. The CDR3 spans 13 residues. V lost 2 bases and J lost 5, with 10 bases in between. CDR3 bases: TGCGCCAGCAGCTTTGGGCACTCGTATGGCTACACCTTC. This sequence encodes CASSFGHSYGYTF.

The chain is built from TRBV10-2 and TRBJ2-3; 8 nucleotides line up with TRBD1. Trimming took 5 bases from V and 6 from J; bases not matched to a gene: 1. This CDR3 is built from 12 residues. Germline CDR1 reads WSHSY; CDR2 reads SAAADI. The CDR3 coding sequence is TGCGCCAGCAGTCGGACAGGGGATACGCAGTATTTT. Its protein product is CASSRTGDTQYF.

The chain joins TRBV12-3 or TRBV12-4 to TRBJ1-1, with D unresolved. Trimming took 3 bases from V and 3 from J, leaving 5 bases between them. The length of the CDR3 is 12 residues. CDR3 sequence reads: CASSFGDTEAFF. For the CDR3, the DNA is TGTGCCAGCAGTTTTGGGGACACTGAAGCTTTCTTT.

This chain joins TRBV27 and TRBJ1-2; D gene unclear. Between the trimmed V and J ends, which lost 4 bases and 7 bases, there was a span of 10 bases. Germline CDR1 reads MNHEY; CDR2 reads SMNVEV (reference sequence). The CDR3 is made up of 12 amino acids. The CDR3 region has the DNA TGTGCCAGCAGTTGGGATGGTTTTGGCTACACCTTC. As protein: CASSWDGFGYTF.

This clone was seen more than once but under ten times. This chain links TRBV7-9 with TRBJ1-5; D uncertain. Germline V lookup: CDR1 SEHNR, CDR2 FQNEAQ (reference sequence). With 3 bases removed from V and 9 bases from J, the gap between germline ends came to 12 bases. CDR3 length: 13 residues. CDR3 loop: CASSLYLGGPQHF. The DNA for the CDR3 is TGTGCCAGCAGCTTGTACCTCGGAGGGCCCCAGCATTTT. The whole variable domain, filled in from reference TRBV7-9 and TRBJ1-5, reads DTGVSQNPRHKITKRGQNVTFRCDPISEHNRLYWYRQTLGQGPEFLTYFQNEAQLEKSRLLSDRFSAERPKGSFSTLEIQRTEQGDSAMYLCASSLYLGGPQHFGDGTRLSIL.

The V gene is TRBV5-1, the J gene TRBJ1-2, with unresolved D. CDR3 length: 14 residues. Trimming stripped 4 bases from V and 4 bases from J, with 14 bases between. Germline V CDR1 and CDR2: SGHRS, YFSETQ. The CDR3 bases are TGCGCCAGCAGCCCGGCCGAGACCTTCTATGGCTACACCTTC. Its translation is CASSPAETFYGYTF.

The V and J genes are TRBV25-1 and TRBJ1-1; possible D gene TRBD1, 6 bases. V lost 9 bases to trimming and J lost 3 bases, with 8 bases between them. This CDR3 has 11 residues. Germline CDR1 MGHDK, CDR2 SYGVNS. CDR3 nucleotide sequence: TGTGCCAGTAGGGGGGACACTGAAGCTTTCTTT. Encoded protein: CASRGDTEAFF.

The chain joins TRBV12-3 or TRBV12-4 to TRBJ1-2; D not resolved. The CDR3 is 13 amino acids. Trimming stripped 6 bases from V and 8 bases from J, with 16 bases between. The CDR3: CASRFQKLEGYTF. The CDR3 DNA reads TGTGCCAGCAGGTTCCAGAAGTTGGAAGGCTACACCTTC.

The chain combines TRBV19 with TRBJ2-7; D unresolved. V was clipped by 2 bases and J by 0 bases, with 5 bases between them. The germline V gene has CDR1 LNHDA and CDR2 SQIVND (reference sequence). CDR3 length equals 13 residues. DNA for the CDR3: TGTGCCAGTAGTATACAGACCTCCTACGAGCAGTACTTC. This sequence encodes CASSIQTSYEQYF.

V usage is TRBV2 and J usage is TRBJ2-4; no reliable D call. Germline values: CDR1 SNHLY, CDR2 FYNNEI. This CDR3 region has 17 residues. Trimming took off 6 bases at V and 7 bases at J, with 25 bases between the two ends. CDR3 sequence reads: CASSLVGSQVRFNIQYF. DNA of the CDR3: TGTGCCAGCAGCCTCGTAGGGTCCCAAGTAAGGTTCAACATTCAGTACTTC.

J is TRBJ2-5 and V is TRBV3-1 (or the pseudogene TRBV3-2); TRBD1 might be the D (5 bases). Germline CDR1 LGHDT, CDR2 YNNKEL (reference sequence). This CDR3 is built from 15 residues. Deletions cut 0 bases from V and 3 bases from J, with 11 bases between. CDR3 sequence reads: CASSQDRAGKETQYF. CDR3 coding DNA: TGTGCCAGCAGCCAAGATCGGGCAGGGAAAGAGACCCAGTACTTC.

This chain connects TRBV5-5 to TRBJ1-2; 10 nucleotides line up with TRBD1. V was pared by 4 bases and J by 8 bases, with 11 bases of the junction left unmatched. In germline, CDR1 is SGHKS, CDR2 YYEKEE (reference sequence). This CDR3 contains 15 residues. The CDR3 region has the DNA TGTGCCAGCAGCCCCACCGGGACAGGGGCGTTGGGCTACACCTTC. It translates to CASSPTGTGALGYTF.

The V call is TRBV10-3, the J call TRBJ1-4; D uncertain. Trimming took 3 bases from V and 0 from J, leaving 8 bases between them. Per germline, CDR1 ENHRY and CDR2 SYGVKD. The CDR3 has 15 residues. The CDR3 region is CAISDPSTTNEKLFF. The CDR3 region has the DNA TGTGCCATCAGTGACCCGAGTACAACTAATGAAAAACTGTTTTTT.

The chain joins TRBV5-1 to TRBJ1-4, with TRBD1 identical over 8 bases. This CDR3 has 19 residues. The trim removed 4 bases at V and 1 base at J, leaving 15 bases unmatched. Germline assignment: CDR1 SGHRS and CDR2 YFSETQ. The CDR3, as DNA: TGCGCCAGCAGCCCCTTGGGACAGGCAGGGGGAGGAACTAATGAAAAACTGTTTTTT. It encodes CASSPLGQAGGGTNEKLFF. The entire variable domain, with the rest obtained from reference TRBV5-1 and TRBJ1-4, is as follows: KAGVTQTPRYLIKTRGQQVTLSCSPISGHRSVSWYQQTPGQGLQFLFEYFSETQRNKGNFPGRFSGRQFSNSRSEMNVSTLELGDSALYLCASSPLGQAGGGTNEKLFFGSGTQLSVL.

This rearrangement joins TRBV6-5 to TRBJ2-5, with 9 bases matching TRBD1. Looked up from germline, CDR1 is MNHEY and CDR2 is SVGAGI. The CDR3 is 14 amino acids. V lost 7 bases, J lost 5 bases, and 8 bases stayed unmatched. CDR3 residues: CASNGQGSWETQYF. The CDR3 DNA is TGTGCCAGCAACGGACAGGGGAGTTGGGAGACCCAGTACTTC.

The sample holds one count of this clone. CDR3 coding DNA: TGTGCCAGTAGTAGCGCTATCGGACTCGACTATGGCTACACCTTC. This codes for CASSSAIGLDYGYTF. This chain connects TRBV19 to TRBJ1-2, with D uncertain. This CDR3 has 15 residues. Looked up from germline, CDR1 is LNHDA and CDR2 is SQIVND (reference sequence). V was clipped by 4 bases and J by 3 bases, with 15 bases between them.

The rearrangement links TRBV2 to TRBJ2-1; 9 nucleotides match TRBD2. CDR1 and CDR2 (germline): SNHLY, FYNNEI. After removal of 6 bases from V and 7 bases from J, the junction contained 10 bases not matched to a gene. This CDR3 is built from 15 residues. This chain's CDR3 is CASRSASGRSNEQFF. The CDR3 region has the DNA TGTGCCAGCAGGAGCGCCAGCGGGAGGAGTAATGAGCAGTTCTTC.

The chain recombines TRBV3-1 (or the pseudogene TRBV3-2) with TRBJ1-1; D might be TRBD1 (6 bases). The V end lost 1 base, the J end lost 3 bases, and 9 bases lay between the germline ends. CDR3 length: 14 amino acids. Germline V gene lookup returns CDR1 LGHDT and CDR2 YNNKEL (reference sequence). This CDR3 is CASSQGEGDTEAFF. DNA for the CDR3: TGTGCCAGCAGCCAAGGGGAGGGGGACACTGAAGCTTTCTTT.

The rearrangement joins TRBV4-1 to TRBJ1-2; D is undetermined. The germline V and J ends were trimmed by 5 bases and 10 bases, with 11 bases remaining between them. The germline V gene has CDR1 MGHRA and CDR2 YSYEKL. The CDR3 extends over 11 amino acids. As DNA, the CDR3 is TGCGCCAGCAGCTCACAATTTTACTACACCTTC. Its protein product is CASSSQFYYTF.

This clone was picked up one time. The chain joins TRBV5-1 to TRBJ2-2; D gene unclear. V shed 1 base and J shed 4 bases, with 8 bases lying between them. The CDR3 is made up of 14 amino acids. The germline V gene encodes CDR1 SGHRS and CDR2 YFSETQ. CDR3 in DNA: TGCGCCAGCAGCTTGCCAGAGAGCACCGGGGAGCTGTTTTTT. Translating it yields CASSLPESTGELFF. Looking up the rest from reference TRBV5-1 and TRBJ2-2 gives the full variable domain: KAGVTQTPRYLIKTRGQQVTLSCSPISGHRSVSWYQQTPGQGLQFLFEYFSETQRNKGNFPGRFSGRQFSNSRSEMNVSTLELGDSALYLCASSLPESTGELFFGEGSRLTVL.

This clone was seen only a few times. This sequence joins TRBV27 and TRBJ1-3; the D gene is possibly TRBD1 (5 bases). The V end was cut by 5 bases, the J end by 1 base, with 15 bases between. The CDR3 loop spans 16 amino acids. Germline V lookup: CDR1 MNHEY, CDR2 SMNVEV (reference sequence). CDR3 sequence: CASSPFQGGSGNTIYF. The CDR3 region has the DNA TGTGCCAGCAGTCCCTTCCAGGGTGGATCTGGAAACACCATATATTTT.

This chain joins TRBV2 and TRBJ2-7; D remains ambiguous. The germline V gene encodes CDR1 SNHLY and CDR2 FYNNEI. The CDR3 is 12 amino acids. The CDR3 nucleotides are TGTGCTCCCCAGAGCGCGGCCTACGAGCAGTACTTC. Protein: CAPQSAAYEQYF.

This chain joins TRBV11-2 and TRBJ1-2, with a possible D match to TRBD1 (6 bases). The CDR3 covers 14 residues. Germline V gene lookup returns CDR1 SGHAT and CDR2 FQNNGV. Trimming removed 1 base from V and 10 bases from J, with 16 bases in between. The CDR3 is CASSLAGGRGYYTF. Written as DNA, the CDR3 is TGTGCCAGCAGCTTAGCCGGGGGGCGGGGATACTACACCTTC.

The J gene is TRBJ1-2, the V gene TRBV10-3; D ambiguous. The germline V gene has CDR1 ENHRY and CDR2 SYGVKD. Trimming took 5 bases from V and 8 from J, leaving 12 bases between them. This CDR3 comprises 12 residues. The DNA for the CDR3 is TGTGCCATCAGTACTCAGACGGGAGGCTACACCTTC. It encodes CAISTQTGGYTF.

The V gene is TRBV27, the J gene TRBJ2-7; TRBD2 aligns across 8 bases. This CDR3 comprises 15 residues. J lost 3 bases, V lost 7 bases, and 11 bases had no gene match. CDR1 and CDR2 from the germline V gene are MNHEY and SMNVEV (reference sequence). In nucleotides, the CDR3 is TGTGCCAGCACCCCGGCGGGGGGAACCCACTACGAGCAGTACTTC. Translation: CASTPAGGTHYEQYF.

CDR3 sequence (DNA): TGCGCCAGCAGCTGGGGGACAGGTGGACGAGGCACTGAAGCTTTCTTT. It codes for CASSWGTGGRGTEAFF. This chain joins TRBV5-1 and TRBJ1-1, with 8 bases identical to TRBD1. Germline trimming cut 3 bases from V and 4 bases from J; bases unmatched to any gene: 11. Germline V lookup: CDR1 SGHRS, CDR2 YFSETQ. The CDR3 spans 16 residues.

V usage is TRBV10-3 and J usage is TRBJ2-3, with 8 bases identical to TRBD2. The CDR3 contains 16 residues. With V trimmed by 3 bases and J by 2 bases, 7 bases remained unmatched. Per the germline V gene, CDR1 is ENHRY and CDR2 is SYGVKD. CDR3 nucleotides: TGTGCCATCAGTGATATTGCGGGGGGAACCACAGATACGCAGTATTTT. This translates into CAISDIAGGTTDTQYF.